This TCR beta chain was recorded in a study of CD8 T cells in Susac syndrome. The authors reverse transcribed roughly 0.5 to 1 ug RNA with random hexamers. Across 54 Vbeta and 13 Jbeta, immunoSEQ multiplex PCR amplified TCR beta CDR3. One entry per CDR3 protein, called by TCRdb with MiXCR from the immunoSEQ multiplex PCR reads. The data contain about 140,000 distinct CDR3 sequences, about 95% of them seen just once; the ten biggest clones take up 0.11%. The CDR3 extends over 17 amino acids. V lost 0 bases to trimming and J lost 0 bases; unmatched junction nucleotides: 7. Germline V gene sequence: CDR1 SGDLS, CDR2 YYNGEE.

The origin of this receptor is a human donor with multiple sclerosis. The sequenced material came from CD4+ T cells from PBMCs. The chain employs TRBV9 and TRBJ2-7; 9 bases map to TRBD1. CDR3 DNA: TGTGCCAGCAGCGTAGCTACGGGGACAGGGACCTCCTACGAGCAGTACTTC. This encodes CASSVATGTGTSYEQYF.